A single sample is the source of the 13 T cell receptor beta chains below, sequenced in a study of a mutant IDH1 vaccine in newly diagnosed glioma. The method was immunoSEQ multiplex PCR; TCRdb's version includes in-frame clones alone and lacks a portion of them. This table holds some 60,000 clones, 75% to 95% found once. Indicated time point: baseline, week 1 (first vaccination visit). The treatment is: pre-vaccination baseline after standard-of-care therapy. The material sequenced was PBMCs, taken from a glioma patient treated with radiotherapy, temozolomide or both. The receptors originated from a man aged 50 to 59 with glioma.

The J gene is TRBJ2-3, the V gene TRBV10-1, with D perhaps matching TRBD2 (6 bases). CDR3 length: 12 residues. Trimming took off 4 bases at V and 4 bases at J, with 6 bases between the two ends. Germline V lookup: CDR1 WNHNN, CDR2 SYGVQD (reference sequence). The CDR3 loop is CASSGGADTQYF. In DNA, the CDR3 is TGCGCCAGCAGTGGGGGGGCAGATACGCAGTATTTT.

This clone occurred once. This chain joins TRBV28 and TRBJ1-2, with a tentative D call TRBD1 (5 bases). The ends were cut back, 6 bases at V and 7 bases at J, with 18 bases in the middle. The CDR3 sequence is 14 residues long. The germline CDR1 and CDR2 sequences are MDHEN and SYDVKM. The CDR3 DNA sequence: TGTGCCAGCAGCCCCGGGGCAGGGCCCATTGGCTACACCTTC. It is translated as CASSPGAGPIGYTF.

The sample holds one count of this clone. This chain uses TRBV5-6 with TRBJ2-3; D is undetermined. Trimming left V 4 bases short and J 6 bases short, with 21 bases between. Germline CDR1 and CDR2: SGHDT and YYEEEE. There are 16 residues in the CDR3. Here the CDR3 DNA reads TGTGCCAGCAGCCCTAGACCGGGCCAGCAATGGGATACGCAGTATTTT. Its translation: CASSPRPGQQWDTQYF.

This chain joins TRBV30 and TRBJ1-5; 7 bases match TRBD1. The CDR3 consists of 15 residues. The germline V gene has CDR1 GTSNPN and CDR2 SVGIG (reference sequence). V dropped 1 base and J dropped 0; count of bases not matched to a gene: 3. CDR3 nucleotide sequence: TGTGCCTGGAGTGGACAGGGAATTAGCAATCAGCCCCAGCATTTT. This sequence encodes CAWSGQGISNQPQHF.

V and J are TRBV30 and TRBJ1-5; the match to TRBD1 covers 7 bases. CDR3 length: 15 amino acids. V lost 2 bases to trimming and J lost 3 bases; unmatched junction nucleotides: 7. Per germline, CDR1 GTSNPN and CDR2 SVGIG (reference sequence). The CDR3 loop reads CAWSQPGQYNQPQHF. Here the CDR3 DNA reads TGTGCCTGGAGTCAACCGGGACAGTACAATCAGCCCCAGCATTTT.

The chain employs TRBV7-3 and TRBJ1-1, with 11 bases fitting TRBD1. The CDR3 loop spans 15 amino acids. The J segment lost 5 bases and the V segment lost 5 bases, leaving 7 bases of the junction unmatched. Germline V gene sequence: CDR1 SGHTA, CDR2 FQGTGA. The CDR3 nucleotides are TGTGCCAGCAGCCTGGCGGGACAGGGGGTGACTGAAGCTTTCTTT. Encoded protein: CASSLAGQGVTEAFF.

This clone was detected once. The chain carries TRBV27 and TRBJ1-5; the D gene is possibly TRBD1 (6 bases). V shed 8 bases and J shed 0 bases, with 11 bases lying between them. The CDR3 covers 14 residues. Germline V gene lookup returns CDR1 MNHEY and CDR2 SMNVEV (reference sequence). This CDR3 is CASARTDSNQPQHF. The CDR3 region has the DNA TGTGCCAGCGCTCGGACAGATAGCAATCAGCCCCAGCATTTT.

The table lists this clone with a count of one. The chain couples TRBV7-2 to TRBJ2-7, with 7 bases matching TRBD2. Germline V gene data show CDR1 as SGHTA and CDR2 as FQGNSA. V lost 2 bases and J lost 3; bases outside the gene matches: 7. The CDR3 loop spans 15 amino acids. The CDR3 reads CASSLPPGTIYEQYF. The CDR3 DNA reads TGTGCCAGCAGCTTACCTCCAGGGACTATCTACGAGCAGTACTTC.

The chain combines TRBV6-4 with TRBJ2-1; 7 bases agree with TRBD1. Trimming at V came to 0 bases and at J to 5 bases, leaving 1 base not matched to a gene. There are 14 residues in the CDR3. Germline CDR1 is MRHNA and CDR2 is SNTAGT. In DNA form, the CDR3 reads TGTGCCAGCAGTGACTCGGGACAGCACAATGAGCAGTTCTTC. Protein product: CASSDSGQHNEQFF.

This chain links TRBV7-2 with TRBJ1-5, with D unclear. From germline, CDR1 is SGHTA and CDR2 FQGNSA. The CDR3 is 14 residues long. V gave up 2 bases and J gave up 4 bases, with 9 bases separating them. The CDR3 DNA is TGTGCCAGCAGCTTATCGGGAGCAAATCAGCCCCAGCATTTT. It specifies CASSLSGANQPQHF.

This chain uses TRBV15 with TRBJ2-1; weak D call: TRBD2 (5 bases). The V end was cut by 1 base, the J end by 9 bases, with 16 bases between. From germline, CDR1 is LNHNV and CDR2 YYDKDF (reference sequence). The CDR3 loop spans 15 amino acids. The chain's CDR3 is CATSRVRGSRGEQFF. In DNA, the CDR3 is TGTGCCACCAGCAGAGTGAGAGGGTCTCGGGGTGAGCAGTTCTTC.

This chain connects TRBV9 to TRBJ1-5; tentatively, D is TRBD1 (5 bases). Germline CDR1 reads SGDLS; CDR2 reads YYNGEE. Trimming left V 2 bases short and J 6 bases short, with 12 bases between. This CDR3 comprises 14 residues. CDR3 DNA: TGTGCCAGCAGCGTCTCGGGGGGTATTCAGCCCCAGCATTTT. Translated, it gives CASSVSGGIQPQHF.

The rearrangement uses TRBV7-8 and TRBJ2-7, with a possible D match to TRBD2 (5 bases). Between the trimmed V and J ends, which lost 4 bases and 3 bases, there was a span of 7 bases. The CDR3 consists of 12 residues. Germline CDR1 SGHVS, CDR2 FQNEAQ. The CDR3 DNA follows: TGTGCCAGCAGCTCCACTAGCTACGAGCAGTACTTC. Protein sequence: CASSSTSYEQYF.